The clone carrying this TCR beta chain was detected once. The antigen is unknown. The sample originates from a study of T cell responses to AZD1222 COVID-19 vaccine. Study-wide points: Spike-specific TCR breadth rose after two AZD1222 doses, and depth rose as well. The sample set comprised mostly white British donors with more females, and clonal diversity was possibly underestimated. The study found vaccine-associated CD4 TCRs spanning spike, dominant at 160-218 and 743-854.

The method was immunoSEQ multiplex PCR; TCRdb's version includes in-frame clones alone and lacks a portion of them. There are around 74,000 clones in the sample; about 91% occur only once, and about 7.1% lies in the top ten. Unmatched junction bases numbered 5, after V lost 2 bases and J lost 4 bases. The CDR3 length is 14 residues. Germline CDR1 is SGHKS and CDR2 is YYEKEE (reference sequence). This receptor was obtained from an adult in good health. Specimen: peripheral blood, collected on day 0 of MenACWY control vaccination. This chain links TRBV5-5 with TRBJ2-7; 8 positions match TRBD1. The CDR3 region has the DNA TGTGCCAGCAGCTTAGGACAGGGACGGTACGAGCAGTACTTC. Translated, it gives CASSLGQGRYEQYF.